The source of this T cell receptor (beta chain) is a study of OX40 agonist ivuxolimab in advanced cancers. In the study overall: Ivuxolimab was administered intravenously to patients at 0.01 to 10 mg/kg every 2 weeks. Patients treated during dose escalation were battling hepatocellular carcinoma, melanoma, renal cell or head and neck cancer.

CDR1 is MGHDK and CDR2 is SYGVNS in the germline V gene. The CDR3 runs 15 residues. V lost 1 base and J lost 7, with 14 bases in between. The method was immunoSEQ multiplex PCR; TCRdb's version includes in-frame clones alone and lacks a portion of them. Of 75,000 to 90,000 clones in the sample, approximately 87% were seen once. In regard to this clone: Its specificity is unknown.

Study conclusions and caveats: CD4+ and CD8+ blood T cells expanded clonally by week 6 at 0.1 to 3.0 mg/kg. Averaged across samples, CD8+ T cells carried more expanded clones than CD4+ did.

V is TRBV25-1 and J is TRBJ1-5; a possible D gene is TRBD1 (5 bases). Sequencing used CD4+ or CD8+ T cells sorted from blood, obtained in a trial of the OX40 agonist ivuxolimab. The receptor comes from an adult with an advanced solid tumor such as melanoma, head and neck, liver or kidney cancer. The CDR3 sequence is CASSEWGGVHQPQHF. The CDR3 DNA sequence: TGTGCCAGCAGTGAATGGGGGGGGGTGCACCAGCCCCAGCATTTT. The whole variable domain, remainder taken from reference TRBV25-1 and TRBJ1-5, is EADIYQTPRYLVIGTGKKITLECSQTMGHDKMYWYQQDPGMELHLIHYSYGVNSTEKGDLSSESTVSRIRTEHFPLTLESARPSHTSQYLCASSEWGGVHQPQHFGDGTRLSIL.